This TCR beta chain was sequenced for a study of memory CD4+ T cells and cytomegalovirus serostatus. Study at large: This sample comes from healthy Belgian adults, under 10 CMV seropositive, about 23 seronegative.

A remark on this clone: Antigen: not known.

The assay was immunoSEQ multiplex PCR, and TCRdb's table has in-frame clones only and misses some. The sample has about 82,000 clones, more than 70% seen once. Unmatched junction bases numbered 7, after V lost 4 bases and J lost 1 base. The CDR3 covers 15 residues. Germline lookup yields CDR1 SGHRS and CDR2 YFSETQ. Study-level results: Suggested: most of the CMV-linked TCR signature lies in CD4+ memory cells. A US-trained random forest predicted CMV serostatus with median AUC around 0.9.

The sort gate was single viable CD3+CD4+CD8-CD45RO+ cells for memory CD4+ T cells. This TCR was sampled from an adult in good health and CMV-seronegative. Sequenced material: memory CD4+ T cells from blood. V is TRBV5-1 and J is TRBJ1-1; 7 bases are a match to TRBD1. The CDR3 here is CASSRQGQANTEAFF. CDR3 sequence (DNA): TGCGCCAGCAGCCGCCAAGGACAGGCGAACACTGAAGCTTTCTTT.